Each of the 31 T cell receptor beta chains below was sequenced from the same sample in a study of molecular identifiers for immune sequencing clone quantification. TCRdb called the PCR reads again in MiXCR, with one record for every CDR3 protein. The repertoire holds tens of thousands of distinct CDR3 sequences, with 15% to 20% as singletons. The sequencing input was naive CD8+ T cells from blood, with Jurkat cell RNA spiked in. Subset given: FACS-sorted CD8+CD4-CCR7+CD45RA+ naive T cells. The receptors were sampled from a human donor in good health. Some libraries in this study had Jurkat cell RNA spiked in.

This clonotype was observed many times. This chain connects TRBV20-1 to TRBJ2-7; 7 nucleotides line up with TRBD1. Germline V gene sequence: CDR1 DFQATT, CDR2 SNEGSKA (reference sequence). The V and J ends lost 0 bases and 3 bases, in that order; junction bases with no gene match: 5. This CDR3 region has 14 residues. The CDR3 nucleotides are TGCAGTGCTAGAGACCCGGGACAGAACTACGAGCAGTACTTC. It is translated as CSARDPGQNYEQYF.

This clonotype came up many times. The chain links TRBV7-9 to TRBJ2-7; either TRBD1 or TRBD2 may fit D (5 bases each). Trimming pared 5 bases from V and 6 bases from J, leaving 20 bases between. Germline lookup yields CDR1 SEHNR and CDR2 FQNEAQ (reference sequence). There are 15 residues in the CDR3. Here the CDR3 reads CASSQLDSEGGEQYF. CDR3 DNA sequence: TGTGCCAGCAGCCAACTCGACAGTGAAGGAGGCGAGCAGTACTTC.

Sample share makes this clonotype medium-sized (0.01 to 0.1%). V and J are TRBV4-1 and TRBJ2-1; 10 nucleotides agree with TRBD2. V was clipped by 4 bases and J by 4 bases; unmatched bases: 1. Per germline, CDR1 MGHRA and CDR2 YSYEKL. CDR3 size: 14 residues. CDR3 in DNA: TGCGCCAGCAGCCTAGCGGGAGGATACAATGAGCAGTTCTTC. Translating gives CASSLAGGYNEQFF.

This clonotype occurred many times. The V call is TRBV7-9, the J call TRBJ1-2; 10 bases are a match to TRBD1. The ends lost 3 bases at V and 0 bases at J; junction bases unmatched: 4. The CDR3 has 16 residues. Germline values: CDR1 SEHNR, CDR2 FQNEAQ (reference sequence). The chain's CDR3 is CASSLDRGDTNYGYTF. The CDR3 region has the DNA TGTGCCAGCAGCTTGGACAGGGGGGATACTAACTATGGCTACACCTTC.

Notes on this clonotype: Without the conserved terminal phenylalanine or tryptophan, this CDR3 likely stems from a read error. No DNA is shown, since the ends of the CDR3 on it are uncertain; the CDR3 is the one TCRdb lists. The chain employs TRBV7-2 and TRBJ2-1. The CDR3 is 15 amino acids in total, end residues counted. Germline V gene sequence: CDR1 SGHTA, CDR2 FQGNSA. CDR3 in amino acids: CASSPSGSSYNEQLL.

This clonotype was picked up many times. The chain combines TRBV11-2 with TRBJ2-3; D not resolved. Trimming stripped 0 bases from V and 9 bases from J, with 19 bases between. The V gene's germline CDR1 is SGHAT and CDR2 FQNNGV. The CDR3 runs 16 residues. CDR3: CASSLDLYELAETQYF. The DNA for the CDR3 is TGTGCCAGCAGCTTAGATCTGTATGAGTTAGCTGAAACGCAGTATTTT.

This clonotype came up a few times. The chain uses TRBV11-3 and TRBJ2-3, with a weak D call TRBD1 (5 bases). CDR1 and CDR2 (germline): SGHNT, YENEEA. The germline V and J ends were trimmed by 5 bases and 4 bases, with 16 bases remaining between them. There are 15 residues in the CDR3. As DNA, the CDR3 is TGTGCCAGCAGCCCGCAGGGCAGTGGGGCAGATACGCAGTATTTT. Protein: CASSPQGSGADTQYF.

V is TRBV11-3 and J is TRBJ2-7; 7 positions match TRBD1. This CDR3 comprises 16 residues. V trimming: 1 base; J trimming: 4 bases; junction bases outside the gene matches: 10. Germline V CDR1 and CDR2: SGHNT, YENEEA. The chain's CDR3 is CASSLGLGQPGYEQYF. As DNA, the CDR3 is TGTGCCAGCAGCTTAGGCCTGGGACAGCCAGGATACGAGCAGTACTTC.

This clonotype has just one count. A much bigger clone sits one base away, suggesting this may be a read error. J is TRBJ1-4 and V is TRBV5-1; D unresolved. Germline V gene data show CDR1 as SGHRS and CDR2 as YFSETQ. The V end was cut by 2 bases, the J end by 3 bases, with 8 bases between. The CDR3 runs 14 residues. The CDR3 DNA is TGCGCCAGCAGCTTTTGGGTAGCTAATGAAAAACTGTTTTTT. Amino acids: CASSFWVANEKLFF.

This clonotype occurred many times. V gene TRBV20-1 combines with J gene TRBJ2-3, with D hard to call. Trimming stripped 0 bases from V and 2 bases from J, with 18 bases between. CDR3 size: 17 residues. Germline values: CDR1 DFQATT, CDR2 SNEGSKA (reference sequence). CDR3 amino acids: CSARDRYRDPSTDTQYF. Here the CDR3 DNA reads TGCAGTGCTAGAGATCGTTACAGAGATCCGTCCACAGATACGCAGTATTTT.

Ten or more counts support this clonotype. The CDR3: CASSLVVQETQYF. CDR3 nucleotide sequence: TGTGCCAGCAGCTTAGTGGTCCAAGAGACCCAGTACTTC. V is TRBV11-2 and J is TRBJ2-5; no clear D. This CDR3 contains 13 residues. Germline V gene lookup returns CDR1 SGHAT and CDR2 FQNNGV. The V gene lost 1 base and the J gene lost 1 base, with 4 bases spanning the gap.

At least ten counts were recorded for this clonotype. The J gene is TRBJ2-5, the V gene TRBV18; a possible D gene is TRBD1 (7 bases). CDR3 length: 14 amino acids. Trimming shortened V by 8 bases and J by 3 bases, and 16 bases separated the two germline ends. CDR1 and CDR2 (germline): KGHSH, LQKENI. The chain's CDR3 is CASGGGQSEETQYF. CDR3 nucleotide sequence: TGTGCCAGCGGAGGGGGACAGTCCGAAGAGACCCAGTACTTC.

Remarks on this clonotype: A much larger clone is a single base away; this may be a read error. V is TRBV7-9 and J is TRBJ2-7; either TRBD1 or TRBD2 may fit D (5 bases each). Per the germline V gene, CDR1 is SEHNR and CDR2 is FQNEAQ (reference sequence). V dropped 5 bases and J dropped 7 bases, with 15 bases sitting between them. This CDR3 is built from 13 residues. The CDR3 loop reads CASSRDVEVEQYF. In DNA, the CDR3 is TGTGCCAGCAGCCGGGACGTAGAGGTGGAGCAGTACTTC.

At least ten counts were recorded for this clonotype. CDR3 nucleotides: TGTGCCAGCAGCACAGTCGGCTCTGGGGACACTGAAGCTTTCTTT. Translation: CASSTVGSGDTEAFF. The chain couples TRBV9 to TRBJ1-1; unclear D gene. V dropped 4 bases and J dropped 3 bases, with 16 bases sitting between them. CDR1 is SGDLS and CDR2 is YYNGEE in the germline V gene. This CDR3 is built from 15 residues. Based on the CDR3 plus reference TRBV9 and TRBJ1-1, the full variable domain is DSGVTQTPKHLITATGQRVTLRCSPRSGDLSVYWYQQSLDQGLQFLIQYYNGEERAKGNILERFSAQQFPDLHSELNLSSLELGDSALYFCASSTVGSGDTEAFFGQGTRLTVV.

Regarding this clonotype: The conserved closing phenylalanine or tryptophan is absent in this CDR3, likely reflecting a read error. V gene TRBV13 combines with J gene TRBJ2-7; D not resolved. The length of the CDR3 is 12 residues. In germline, CDR1 is PRHDT, CDR2 FYEKMQ (reference sequence). Trimming stripped 2 bases from V and 7 bases from J, with 9 bases between. CDR3 bases: TGTGCCAGCAGCTTACCTCCCAGGGAGCAGTACCTC. It codes for CASSLPPREQYL.

This clonotype was counted at least ten times. The CDR3 loop reads CASSLYEGVPNEKLFF. In nucleotides, the CDR3 is TGTGCCAGCAGCTTATATGAAGGGGTCCCTAATGAAAAACTGTTTTTT. This chain uses TRBV7-8 with TRBJ1-4, with D possibly matching TRBD1 (5 bases). Deletions cut 2 bases from V and 3 bases from J, with 13 bases between. The CDR3 covers 16 residues. Germline CDR1 reads SGHVS; CDR2 reads FQNEAQ.

This clonotype was found many times. The chain employs TRBV4-1 and TRBJ1-3; D is uncertain. Germline-derived CDR1 and CDR2 are MGHRA and YSYEKL. This CDR3 region has 17 residues. Trimming stripped 0 bases from V and 2 bases from J, with 14 bases between. The CDR3 here is CASSQEFGVYAGNTIYF. The CDR3 nucleotides are TGCGCCAGCAGCCAAGAGTTTGGGGTCTACGCTGGAAACACCATATATTTT.

In this sample, this clonotype turned up many times. The CDR3 spells CASSQGIGISPLHF. CDR3 sequence (DNA): TGCGCCAGCAGCCAAGGCATTGGGATCTCACCCCTCCACTTT. V gene TRBV4-1 combines with J gene TRBJ1-6, with D uncertain. Germline V gives CDR1 MGHRA, CDR2 YSYEKL. There are 14 residues in the CDR3. V shed 1 base and J shed 10 bases, with 11 bases lying between them.

This clonotype has a count of ten or more. The rearrangement links TRBV29-1 to TRBJ2-7; D may be TRBD1 (6 bases). V was cut by 1 base and J by 6 bases, with 13 bases left in between. The CDR3 length is 13 residues. Per the germline V gene, CDR1 is SQVTM and CDR2 is ANQGSEA. In DNA form, the CDR3 reads TGCAGCGTTGAAGCAGGGGAGTTGGGCGAGCAGTACTTC. It yields the protein CSVEAGELGEQYF.

The chain has TRBV5-1 and TRBJ1-2, with unresolved D. Trimming left V 0 bases short and J 5 bases short, with 14 bases between. The CDR3 is 15 amino acids. CDR1 and CDR2 (germline): SGHRS, YFSETQ. This chain's CDR3 is CASSLGLLPGYGYTF. CDR3 nucleotide sequence: TGCGCCAGCAGCTTGGGGCTCCTTCCAGGATATGGCTACACCTTC. Full variable domain (rest looked up from reference TRBV5-1 and TRBJ1-2): KAGVTQTPRYLIKTRGQQVTLSCSPISGHRSVSWYQQTPGQGLQFLFEYFSETQRNKGNFPGRFSGRQFSNSRSEMNVSTLELGDSALYLCASSLGLLPGYGYTFGSGTRLTVV.

This clonotype appeared once. A much larger clone differs from this one at a single base, so this may be a read error. The chain carries TRBV27 and TRBJ2-3; 7 bases map to TRBD1. The germline V gene has CDR1 MNHEY and CDR2 SMNVEV (reference sequence). Losses at the gene ends were 0 bases for V and 2 bases for J; bases not matched to a gene: 11. This CDR3 has 18 residues. The CDR3 here is CASSLSLDRQGPTDTQYF. CDR3 DNA: TGTGCCAGCAGTTTATCATTAGATCGACAGGGCCCCACAGATACGCAGTATTTT.

This clonotype appeared many times. This chain connects TRBV5-1 to TRBJ1-3; D remains unclear. CDR3 size: 16 residues. CDR1 is SGHRS, CDR2 YFSETQ, per germline. V was shortened by 0 bases and J by 0 bases, with 10 bases between the two germline ends. CDR3 in amino acids: CASSLDRSVSGNTIYF. Written as DNA, the CDR3 is TGCGCCAGCAGCTTGGATCGGTCCGTCTCTGGAAACACCATATATTTT.

In the case of this clonotype: Being one base from a much bigger clone, this may be a read error. V and J are TRBV14 and TRBJ1-6; D unclear. This CDR3 is built from 15 residues. Germline loops: CDR1 SGHDN, CDR2 FVKESK. Trimming stripped 0 bases from V and 10 bases from J, with 13 bases between. CDR3 nucleotides: TGTGCCAGCAGCCAAGAGGGAAGGGTTGGCTCACCCCTCCACTTT. It yields the protein CASSQEGRVGSPLHF.

This clonotype was seen ten or more times. The CDR3 reads CSASTGGNTEAFF. The CDR3 DNA is TGCAGCGCTTCAACAGGCGGAAACACTGAAGCTTTCTTT. This rearrangement joins TRBV29-1 to TRBJ1-1; D may be TRBD1 (5 bases). In germline, CDR1 is SQVTM, CDR2 ANQGSEA. V was clipped by 7 bases and J by 2 bases, with 14 bases between them. CDR3 length equals 13 residues.

This clonotype was counted ten times or more. V is TRBV15 and J is TRBJ2-4, with 9 bases lining up with TRBD2. This CDR3 contains 18 residues. The germline gives CDR1 LNHNV, CDR2 YYDKDF (reference sequence). The junction had 14 bases not matched to a gene; V was cut back by 0 bases and J by 8 bases. CDR3 bases: TGTGCCACCAGCAGAGATATGGTAGCGGGAGTGGCGTGGGACATTCAGTACTTC. This encodes CATSRDMVAGVAWDIQYF.

For this clonotype: This could be a read error, since a much larger clone is one nucleotide away. This rearrangement joins TRBV7-9 to TRBJ2-7; no definite D call. There are 13 residues in the CDR3. The germline V gene encodes CDR1 SEHNR and CDR2 FQNEAQ (reference sequence). The V end was cut by 8 bases, the J end by 3 bases, with 14 bases between. The DNA of the CDR3 is TGTGCCAGCGGCCCCCCGTTGGGCTACGAGCAGTACTTC. It specifies CASGPPLGYEQYF.

This clonotype was recorded many times. The chain recombines TRBV11-2 with TRBJ2-5, with TRBD2 matching 7 bases. The germline V gene encodes CDR1 SGHAT and CDR2 FQNNGV. The CDR3 has 15 amino acids. J gave up 5 bases and V 3 bases, and 9 bases lay outside the gene matches. CDR3 sequence (DNA): TGTGCCAGCAGCTTGGCTAGCGGAACGGGGGAGACCCAGTACTTC. It yields the protein CASSLASGTGETQYF.

This clonotype turned up a few times. The gene calls are TRBV7-8 and TRBJ2-5; D not certain. Trimming took 1 base from V and 5 from J, leaving 5 bases between them. CDR3 size: 12 residues. Germline-derived CDR1 and CDR2 are SGHVS and FQNEAQ. CDR3 loop: CASSLGYETQYF. The CDR3 bases are TGTGCCAGCAGCTTAGGTTACGAGACCCAGTACTTC.

The chain links TRBV4-1 to TRBJ2-2; D gene uncertain. The CDR3 covers 12 residues. Trimming took 1 base from V and 7 from J, leaving 4 bases between them. CDR1 is MGHRA and CDR2 is YSYEKL in the germline V gene. The CDR3 DNA reads TGCGCCAGCAGCCAAGGGGGCGGGGAGCTGTTTTTT. Translation: CASSQGGGELFF.

This clonotype showed up many times. CDR3 sequence (DNA): TGTGCCAGCAGCTTAGGCCTCCGGGGCTCTAATGAAAAACTGTTTTTT. It encodes CASSLGLRGSNEKLFF. This chain connects TRBV13 to TRBJ1-4; a possible D gene is TRBD1 (5 bases). Germline CDR1 PRHDT, CDR2 FYEKMQ (reference sequence). Trimming took 0 bases from V and 3 from J, leaving 11 bases between them. CDR3 length: 16 residues.

This clonotype was seen ten or more times. CDR3 nucleotides: TGTGCCAGCAATACTTTACAACAAGAGACCCAGTACTTC. It is translated as CASNTLQQETQYF. The J gene is TRBJ2-5, the V gene TRBV28, with no clear D. V dropped 7 bases and J dropped 2 bases, with 11 bases sitting between them. Per germline, CDR1 MDHEN and CDR2 SYDVKM. The CDR3 sequence is 13 residues long.